A single TCR beta chain is shown here with its context. As processed by the authors: It was from reference gene primer amplification that nucleated cell counts were estimated. Using immunoSEQ multiplex PCR, the repertoire was profiled, and TCRdb retains in-frame clones only, with some absent. The DNA gave D and trimming, while V, J and clone size come from that table. The sample holds about 150,000 clones, 80% to 90% seen once. This specimen comes from a study of blood T cell repertoires in COVID-19. Study context: Both acute and convalescent COVID-19 samples were obtained from the United States, Italy and Spain.

Germline CDR1 reads SGHTA; CDR2 reads FQGNSA. Trimming cost V 5 bases and J 1 base, with 12 bases left between them. The CDR3 is made up of 14 amino acids. Seattle participants joined during active infection and were tracked over time. This clonotype was sampled from a woman at least 80 years old with COVID-19, enrolled during active disease. The chain is built from TRBV7-2 and TRBJ2-7, with D unresolved. Specimen: peripheral blood. In nucleotides, the CDR3 is TGTGCCAGCAGCCGCCAGGCCCCTTCCTACGAGCAGTACTTC. Translating it yields CASSRQAPSYEQYF.